This TCR beta chain is from a study of T cell responses to AZD1222 COVID-19 vaccine. The ends were cut back, 2 bases at V and 0 bases at J, with 4 bases in the middle. This CDR3 is 14 amino acids long. Per the germline V gene, CDR1 is SEHNR and CDR2 is FQNEAQ (reference sequence). The method was immunoSEQ multiplex PCR; TCRdb's version includes in-frame clones alone and lacks a portion of them. The sample yields 130,000 or so clones, 80% to 95% seen once. Study-wide results and limits: It should be noted that donors were predominantly white British and more often female, and clonal diversity was possibly underestimated. Compared with day 0, the breadth and depth of the Spike-specific TCR repertoire rose significantly after two doses of AZD1222.

The table lists this clone with a few counts. Its antigen is currently unknown. The receptor was derived from an adult who received the MenACWY meningococcal vaccine as a control. The rearrangement uses TRBV7-9 and TRBJ2-2; D is unclear. The specimen comprised peripheral blood, sampled 28 days after the second dose of the MenACWY control vaccine. CDR3 in amino acids: CASSLKANTGELFF. The CDR3 coding sequence is TGTGCCAGCAGCTTAAAAGCGAACACCGGGGAGCTGTTTTTT.